The rows below give T cell receptor beta chains drawn from one sample of a study of metastatic and nonmetastatic thyroid tumors. MiXCR re-clonotyped the PCR reads for TCRdb. The sample has about 92,000 clones, about 15% seen once. Sequenced material: blood. Receptors originate from a female donor with papillary thyroid cancer or a benign thyroid nodule (not recorded which). Some clones in this sample may be carry-over from other donors' samples. CDR3s include the opening cysteine and the closing phenylalanine or tryptophan. D genes are given only for firm matches. The size of a clone is reported for some rows only, either as once, few or many, or as a class for expanded clones.

TRBD1	many	TRBV29-1	TRBJ2-1	TGCAGCGTTCGGGACCCTGGGGGGACAGGGGATTTTAGTGAGTTCTTC	CSVRDPGGTGDFSEFF
TRBD2	many	TRBV18	TRBJ2-7	TGTGCCAGCTCACCTCTGGGGACTAGCGTAACGGAGCAGTACTTC	CASSPLGTSVTEQYF
NA	NA	TRBV3-1	TRBJ1-6	TGTGCCAGCAGCCAGCGCACAGGTTCCTATAATTCACCCCTCCACTTT	CASSQRTGSYNSPLHF
TRBD1	many	TRBV14	TRBJ2-5	TGTGCCAGCAGCCAAGATAGGGGGACAGGGGAAACCCAGTACTTC	CASSQDRGTGETQYF
NA	few	TRBV6-2/TRBV6-3	TRBJ1-6	TGTGTCAGCAGTTCTAGGGTGAACAATTCACCCCTCCACTTT	CVSSSRVNNSPLHF
NA	many	TRBV19	TRBJ2-7	TGTGCCACCTCCTCCCCGGGGCGCAGTTTTTCCTACGAGCAGTACTTC	CATSSPGRSFSYEQYF
TRBD1	many	TRBV20-1	TRBJ1-2	TGCAGTGCTAGAGGCTATGACAGGGCATATGGCTACACCTTC	CSARGYDRAYGYTF
NA	many	TRBV3-1	TRBJ1-1	TGTGCCAGCAGCCAAGATGGGCCCGAGGACGAAGCTTTCTTT	CASSQDGPEDEAFF
NA	many	TRBV20-1	TRBJ2-2	TGCAGTGCTAATTTTATCGGGGAGCTGTTTTTT	CSANFIGELFF
NA	many	TRBV30	TRBJ1-5	TGTGCCTGGAGTAAGCAGGGGAATCAGCCCCAGCATTTT	CAWSKQGNQPQHF
TRBD2	many	TRBV19	TRBJ2-1	TGTGCCAGTAGTATAGCCGGGACTACCTACAATGAGCAGTTCTTC	CASSIAGTTYNEQFF
TRBD1	many	TRBV19	TRBJ1-3	TGTGCCAGTAGCACGACCGGGACAGGGGCTGGAAACACCATATATTTT	CASSTTGTGAGNTIYF
NA	many	TRBV13	TRBJ2-7	TGTGCCAGCAGCTCTCGGACGGCCGAGCAGTACTTC	CASSSRTAEQYF
NA	NA	TRBV20-1	TRBJ1-1	TGCAGTGGTCGGGTGGGGGGAAAAACTGAAGCTTTCTTT	CSGRVGGKTEAFF
TRBD1	NA	TRBV19	TRBJ1-5	TGTGCCAGTAGTATAGGGACCGGGACAGGGGGCCAGCCCCAGCATTTT	CASSIGTGTGGQPQHF
TRBD2	many	TRBV12-3/TRBV12-4	TRBJ2-4	TGTGCCAGCAGTCTCCTGACTAGCGGACAGTACTTC	CASSLLTSGQYF
NA	many	TRBV6-1	TRBJ2-7	TGTGCCAGCGGGAAGGCTAACTCCTACGAGCAGTACTTC	CASGKANSYEQYF
NA	NA	TRBV6-5	TRBJ1-5	TGTGCCAGCAGTTTGACATATAGCAATCATTCCCAGCATTTT	CASSLTYSNHSQHF
NA	many	TRBV30	TRBJ1-1	TGTGCCTGGAAGGCGGATAGGGGGGGATTGAACACTGAAGCTTTCTTT	CAWKADRGGLNTEAFF
TRBD1	many	TRBV30	TRBJ1-2	TGTGCCTGGAAGACCTATGGGACAGCGAACTATGGCTACACCTTC	CAWKTYGTANYGYTF
TRBD1	few	TRBV12-3/TRBV12-4	TRBJ1-1	TGTGCCAGCAGCTTCAGGGGGTATGCTGAAGCTTTCTTT	CASSFRGYAEAFF
TRBD2	many	TRBV19	TRBJ2-1	TGTGCCAGTAGTCCTCGAGTAGCGGGGGTATACAATGAGCAGTTCTTC	CASSPRVAGVYNEQFF
NA	NA	TRBV6-4	TRBJ2-7	TGTGCCAGCAGTTACTCGGCGCAGCTCTCCGAGCAGTACTTC	CASSYSAQLSEQYF
NA	few	TRBV5-6	TRBJ1-1	TGTGCCAGCAGCATACAGGGACGCACTGAAGCTTTCTTT	CASSIQGRTEAFF
NA	many	TRBV10-3	TRBJ2-5	TGTGCCATCAGTGAAAAAAGAGGGTGGGAGACCCAGTACTTC	CAISEKRGWETQYF
TRBD1	many	TRBV5-1	TRBJ1-1	TGCGCCAGCAGGGGGACAGGGCTGAACACTGAAGCTTTCTTT	CASRGTGLNTEAFF
TRBD1	many	TRBV7-9	TRBJ1-5	TGTGCCAGCAGCTTACCCCGACAGGGGCCGCCCCAGCATTTT	CASSLPRQGPPQHF
NA	NA	TRBV28	TRBJ2-1	TGTGCCAGCAGTCAACAGCCAAGAGAGCAGTTCTTC	CASSQQPREQFF
TRBD1	few	TRBV28	TRBJ1-4	TGTGCCAGCACCGAGGGACAGGGCGAAAAACTGTTTTTT	CASTEGQGEKLFF
NA	many	TRBV7-2	TRBJ2-1	TGTGCCAGCAGCCCGGGGGTGGAGCAGTTCTTC	CASSPGVEQFF
NA	many	TRBV3-1	TRBJ2-5	TGTGCCAGCAGCCAAGATTCGGGGACCGAGACCCAGTACTTC	CASSQDSGTETQYF